One sample yielded the 14 T cell receptor beta chains listed below, sequenced in a study of blood T cell repertoires in COVID-19. Sequencing was performed with immunoSEQ multiplex PCR; in TCRdb, only in-frame clones are kept and a portion is missing. Seen here are tens of thousands of clones, roughly 84% observed once, and the top ten hold 29%. Sequencing used peripheral blood. These receptors came from a woman aged 80 or over with active or convalescent COVID-19.

This clone appeared once. V and J are TRBV28 and TRBJ1-6; D is undetermined. Looked up from germline, CDR1 is MDHEN and CDR2 is SYDVKM. The CDR3 consists of 16 residues. V was pared by 1 base and J by 0 bases, with 7 bases between. In DNA, the CDR3 is TGTGCCAGCAGTTTATACGGTAGCTCCTATAATTCACCCCTCCACTTT. Protein product: CASSLYGSSYNSPLHF.

The V gene is TRBV6-1, the J gene TRBJ2-1; TRBD1 aligns across 7 bases. Unmatched junction bases numbered 11, after V lost 3 bases and J lost 6 bases. Germline V gene data show CDR1 as MNHNS and CDR2 as SASEGT. The CDR3 length is 16 residues. CDR3 loop: CASSDPGQTISNEQFF. CDR3 coding DNA: TGTGCCAGCAGTGATCCGGGACAGACTATTTCCAATGAGCAGTTCTTC.

The V gene is TRBV18, the J gene TRBJ1-5; D uncertain. Germline lookup yields CDR1 KGHSH and CDR2 LQKENI. CDR3 length equals 16 residues. V dropped 2 bases and J dropped 7 bases, with 18 bases sitting between them. As DNA, the CDR3 is TGTGCCAGCTCACCAAACGAACGCACCGCACGGCAGCCCCAGCATTTT. The encoded protein is CASSPNERTARQPQHF.

CDR3 sequence reads: CAIRGGGDNQPQHF. Here the CDR3 DNA reads TGTGCCATCCGCGGAGGGGGGGATAATCAGCCCCAGCATTTT. The chain uses TRBV10-3 and TRBJ1-5; D might be TRBD1 (6 bases). This CDR3 is 14 amino acids long. Germline-derived CDR1 and CDR2 are ENHRY and SYGVKD. V was pared by 8 bases and J by 4 bases, with 15 bases between.

The chain couples TRBV24-1 to TRBJ2-5; a possible D gene is TRBD2 (5 bases). The V end lost 6 bases, the J end lost 1 base, and 8 bases lay between the germline ends. CDR1 KGHDR and CDR2 SFDVKD come from the germline V gene. The CDR3 runs to 13 residues. In DNA form, the CDR3 reads TGTGCCACCAGTTCCGGGATCCAAGAGACCCAGTACTTC. Protein: CATSSGIQETQYF.

The CDR3 reads CASSLGGQQIEAFF. The CDR3 nucleotides are TGCGCCAGCAGCTTGGGGGGACAGCAAATAGAAGCTTTCTTT. The rearrangement joins TRBV5-1 to TRBJ1-1; 7 bases line up with TRBD1. Germline V gene sequence: CDR1 SGHRS, CDR2 YFSETQ. The ends lost 0 bases at V and 8 bases at J; junction bases unmatched: 7. This CDR3 is 14 amino acids long.

This clone was counted a single time. The V gene is TRBV2, the J gene TRBJ2-3; no firm D call. The V end lost 5 bases, the J end lost 2 bases, and 20 bases lay between the germline ends. CDR3 length: 17 amino acids. The germline CDR1 and CDR2 sequences are SNHLY and FYNNEI. The CDR3 DNA reads TGTGCCAGCAGTCCCGCCTCACCCGCAGGTAACACAGATACGCAGTATTTT. Residues: CASSPASPAGNTDTQYF.

This CDR3 is CASSQTRGSYNEQFF. CDR3 coding DNA: TGTGCCAGCAGCCAAACTCGCGGTTCCTACAATGAGCAGTTCTTC. The genes are TRBV14 and TRBJ2-1; D remains unclear. The CDR3 length is 15 residues. Between the trimmed V and J ends, which lost 2 bases and 1 base, there was a span of 9 bases. Germline lookup yields CDR1 SGHDN and CDR2 FVKESK. Combining the CDR3 with reference TRBV14 and TRBJ2-1 gives the whole variable domain EAGVTQFPSHSVIEKGQTVTLRCDPISGHDNLYWYRRVMGKEIKFLLHFVKESKQDESGMPNNRFLAERTGGTYSTLKVQPAELEDSGVYFCASSQTRGSYNEQFFGPGTRLTVL.

The chain links TRBV4-3 to TRBJ2-1; 13 positions match TRBD2. Trimming took 0 bases from V and 7 from J; bases not matched to a gene: 9. The germline gives CDR1 LGHNA, CDR2 YSLEER. The CDR3 loop spans 18 amino acids. CDR3 loop: CASSQESSGLAGINEQFF. CDR3 in DNA: TGCGCCAGCAGCCAAGAATCCTCGGGACTAGCGGGGATTAATGAGCAGTTCTTC.

This chain uses TRBV6-5 with TRBJ1-1; D is perhaps TRBD1 (5 bases). CDR1 and CDR2 from the germline V gene are MNHEY and SVGAGI. V lost 10 bases and J lost 8, with 14 bases in between. The CDR3 length is 11 residues. CDR3 DNA sequence: TGTGCCACCCTTCAGGGCAGAGAAGCTTTCTTT. Its protein product is CATLQGREAFF.

V gene TRBV29-1 combines with J gene TRBJ2-1; 8 bases are a match to TRBD2. The length of the CDR3 is 15 residues. Germline CDR1 reads SQVTM; CDR2 reads ANQGSEA. V lost 4 bases and J lost 2; bases outside the gene matches: 7. CDR3 DNA sequence: TGCAGCGTTGGCGGACATAGCGGGACCTACAATGAGCAGTTCTTC. The encoded protein is CSVGGHSGTYNEQFF.

V gene TRBV7-2 combines with J gene TRBJ2-7, with 7 bases that match TRBD1. Germline CDR1 SGHTA, CDR2 FQGNSA. This CDR3 has 16 residues. The ends lost 5 bases at V and 10 bases at J; junction bases unmatched: 20. The CDR3 sequence: CASSIRHGTEGYAQYF. As DNA, the CDR3 is TGTGCCAGCAGCATACGCCATGGGACAGAAGGTTACGCCCAGTACTTC.

This clone was counted a few times. The J gene is TRBJ2-7, the V gene TRBV9; 8 positions agree with TRBD1. The CDR3 has 15 amino acids. Germline V gene lookup returns CDR1 SGDLS and CDR2 YYNGEE. With V trimmed by 0 bases and J by 2 bases, 4 bases remained unmatched. The CDR3 bases are TGTGCCAGCAGCGTAGGGGACAGGTCCACCTACGAGCAGTACTTC. Encoded protein: CASSVGDRSTYEQYF.

The V and J genes are TRBV9 and TRBJ2-1; no firm D call. The CDR3 covers 12 residues. Trimming cost V 1 base and J 6 bases, with 5 bases left between them. Germline V gives CDR1 SGDLS, CDR2 YYNGEE. The CDR3 loop is CASSVFGNEQFF. The CDR3 DNA reads TGTGCCAGCAGCGTATTCGGCAATGAGCAGTTCTTC.